This T cell receptor beta chain is drawn from a study of CD8+ T cells in alopecia areata. This clone was counted at least ten times. Its antigen is currently unknown. Study results and limitations: Alopecia totalis/universalis scalp especially showed more expanded CD8+ clones than normal scalp.

Looked up from germline, CDR1 is SEHNR and CDR2 is FQNEAQ (reference sequence). With V trimmed by 1 base and J by 6 bases, 6 bases remained unmatched. The CDR3 is 14 residues long. In alopecia areata patients, both lesional scalp punch biopsies and peripheral blood were collected. Separation by sorting yielded CD4+ and CD8+ T cells from PBMCs. TCR sequencing used cDNA made by reverse transcription of extracted RNA. TCRdb keeps only in-frame clones here, not all; method: immunoSEQ multiplex PCR. The repertoire includes some 210,000 clones, 50% to 60% of them detected once, and 0.45% sits in the top ten.

The J gene is TRBJ2-7, the V gene TRBV7-9, with 7 nucleotides matching TRBD1. The sequence was obtained from a human donor with alopecia areata. The material sequenced was CD4+ T cells sorted from blood, taken at week 0. The CDR3 coding sequence is TGTGCCAGCAGCTTAGAAGGGACAGATTCCGAGCAGTACTTC. This translates into CASSLEGTDSEQYF.